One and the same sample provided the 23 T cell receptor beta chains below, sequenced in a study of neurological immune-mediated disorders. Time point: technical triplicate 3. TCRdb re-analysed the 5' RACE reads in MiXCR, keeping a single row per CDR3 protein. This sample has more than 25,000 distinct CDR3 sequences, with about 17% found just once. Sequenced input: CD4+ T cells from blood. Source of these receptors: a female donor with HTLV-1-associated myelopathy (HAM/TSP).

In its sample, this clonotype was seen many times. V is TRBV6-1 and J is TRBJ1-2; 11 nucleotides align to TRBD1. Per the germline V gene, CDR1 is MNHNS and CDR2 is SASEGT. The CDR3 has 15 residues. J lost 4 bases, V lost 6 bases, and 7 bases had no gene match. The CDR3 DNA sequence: TGTGCCAGCAGACCAGGACAGGGGGCTTTCTATGGCTACACCTTC. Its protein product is CASRPGQGAFYGYTF.

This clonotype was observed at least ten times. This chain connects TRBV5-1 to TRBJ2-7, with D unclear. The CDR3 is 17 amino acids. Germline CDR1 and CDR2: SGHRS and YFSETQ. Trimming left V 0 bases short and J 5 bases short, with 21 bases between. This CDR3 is CASSLVYRPNAFHEQYF. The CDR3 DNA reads TGCGCCAGCAGCTTGGTCTACAGACCCAACGCCTTTCACGAGCAGTACTTC.

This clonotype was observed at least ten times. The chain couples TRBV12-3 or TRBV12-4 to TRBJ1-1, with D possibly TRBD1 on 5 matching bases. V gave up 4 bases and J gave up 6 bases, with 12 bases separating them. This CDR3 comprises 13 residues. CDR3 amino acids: CASSSWAGSEAFF. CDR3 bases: TGTGCCAGCAGTTCTTGGGCAGGGTCTGAAGCTTTCTTT.

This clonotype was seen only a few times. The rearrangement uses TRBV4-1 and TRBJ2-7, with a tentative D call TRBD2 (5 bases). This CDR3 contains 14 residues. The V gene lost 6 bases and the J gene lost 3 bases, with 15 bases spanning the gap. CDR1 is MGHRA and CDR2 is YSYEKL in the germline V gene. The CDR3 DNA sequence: TGCGCCAGCAGTCATATCCTCCGGGACTACGAGCAGTACTTC. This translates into CASSHILRDYEQYF.

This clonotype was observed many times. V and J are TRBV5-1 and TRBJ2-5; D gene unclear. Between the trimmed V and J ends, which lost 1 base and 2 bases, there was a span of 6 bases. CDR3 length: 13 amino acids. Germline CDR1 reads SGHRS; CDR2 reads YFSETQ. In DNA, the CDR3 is TGCGCCAGCAGCTTGCAGGATCAAGAGACCCAGTACTTC. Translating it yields CASSLQDQETQYF.

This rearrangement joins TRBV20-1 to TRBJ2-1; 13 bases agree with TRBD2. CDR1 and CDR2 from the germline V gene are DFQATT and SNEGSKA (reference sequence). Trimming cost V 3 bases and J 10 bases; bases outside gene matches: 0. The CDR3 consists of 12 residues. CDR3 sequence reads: CSARTSGGEQFF. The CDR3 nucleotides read TGCAGTGCTAGGACTAGCGGGGGGGAGCAGTTCTTC.

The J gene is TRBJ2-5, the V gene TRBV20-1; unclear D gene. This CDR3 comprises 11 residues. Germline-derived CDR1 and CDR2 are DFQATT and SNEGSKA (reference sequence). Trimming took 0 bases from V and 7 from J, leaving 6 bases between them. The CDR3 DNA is TGCAGTGCTAGAGAGCCGGGGACCCAGTACTTC. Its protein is CSAREPGTQYF.

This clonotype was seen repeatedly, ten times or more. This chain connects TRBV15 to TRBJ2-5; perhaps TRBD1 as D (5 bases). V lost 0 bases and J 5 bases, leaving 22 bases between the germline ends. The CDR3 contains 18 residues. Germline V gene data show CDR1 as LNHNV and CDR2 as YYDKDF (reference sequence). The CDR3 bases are TGTGCCACCAGCAGAGATCATCGCACCTTCCAAAAGGGGGAGACCCAGTACTTC. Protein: CATSRDHRTFQKGETQYF.

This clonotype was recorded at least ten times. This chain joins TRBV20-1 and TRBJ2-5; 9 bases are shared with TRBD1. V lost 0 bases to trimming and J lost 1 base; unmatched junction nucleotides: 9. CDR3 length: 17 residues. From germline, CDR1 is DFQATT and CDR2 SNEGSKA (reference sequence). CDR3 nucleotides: TGCAGTGCTAGAGATCCTCCGGGACAGGGTACCCAAGAGACCCAGTACTTC. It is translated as CSARDPPGQGTQETQYF.

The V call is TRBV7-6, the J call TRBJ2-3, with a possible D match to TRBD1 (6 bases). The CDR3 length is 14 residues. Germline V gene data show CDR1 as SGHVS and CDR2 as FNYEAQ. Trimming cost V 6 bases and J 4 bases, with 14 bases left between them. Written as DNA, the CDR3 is TGTGCCAGCAGACCAGGACAGAGTGCAGATACGCAGTATTTT. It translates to CASRPGQSADTQYF.

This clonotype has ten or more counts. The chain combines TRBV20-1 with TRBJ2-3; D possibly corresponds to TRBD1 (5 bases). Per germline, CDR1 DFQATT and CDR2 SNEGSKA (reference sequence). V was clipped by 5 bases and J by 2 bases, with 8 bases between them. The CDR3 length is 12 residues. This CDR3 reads CSASDNTDTQYF. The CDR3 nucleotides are TGCAGTGCTTCGGACAACACAGATACGCAGTATTTT.

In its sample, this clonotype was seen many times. CDR3: CASSPGQGYTEAFF. DNA of the CDR3: TGTGCCAGCTCACCCGGACAGGGCTACACTGAAGCTTTCTTT. The gene calls are TRBV18 and TRBJ1-1; 8 bases line up with TRBD1. Germline CDR1 is KGHSH and CDR2 is LQKENI. This CDR3 has 14 residues. After removal of 3 bases from V and 3 bases from J, the junction contained 3 bases not matched to a gene.

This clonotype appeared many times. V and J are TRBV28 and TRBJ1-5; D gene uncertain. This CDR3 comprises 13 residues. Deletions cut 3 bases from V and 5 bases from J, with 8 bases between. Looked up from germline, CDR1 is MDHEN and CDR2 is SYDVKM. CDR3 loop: CASSLRDDQPQHF. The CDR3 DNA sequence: TGTGCCAGCAGTTTGCGCGATGATCAGCCCCAGCATTTT.

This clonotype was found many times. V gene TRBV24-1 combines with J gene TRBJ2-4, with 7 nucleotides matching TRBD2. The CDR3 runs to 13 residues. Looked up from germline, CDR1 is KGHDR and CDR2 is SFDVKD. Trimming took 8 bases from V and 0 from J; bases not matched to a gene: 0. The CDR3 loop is CATTGGAKNIQYF. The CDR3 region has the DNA TGTGCCACCACGGGAGGAGCCAAAAACATTCAGTACTTC.

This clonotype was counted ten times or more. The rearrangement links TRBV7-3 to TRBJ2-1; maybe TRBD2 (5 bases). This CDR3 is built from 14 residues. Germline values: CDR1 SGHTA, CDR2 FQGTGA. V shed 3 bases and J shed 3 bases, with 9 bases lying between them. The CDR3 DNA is TGTGCCAGCAGCTTCGGCGGAGGCTACAATGAGCAGTTCTTC. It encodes CASSFGGGYNEQFF.

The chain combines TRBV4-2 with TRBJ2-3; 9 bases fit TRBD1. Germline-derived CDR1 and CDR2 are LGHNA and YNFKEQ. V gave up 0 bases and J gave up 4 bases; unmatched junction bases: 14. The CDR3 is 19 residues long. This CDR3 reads CASSQESLRGQGAPDTQYF. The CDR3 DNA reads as TGTGCCAGCAGCCAAGAAAGCCTTAGGGGACAGGGAGCCCCAGATACGCAGTATTTT.

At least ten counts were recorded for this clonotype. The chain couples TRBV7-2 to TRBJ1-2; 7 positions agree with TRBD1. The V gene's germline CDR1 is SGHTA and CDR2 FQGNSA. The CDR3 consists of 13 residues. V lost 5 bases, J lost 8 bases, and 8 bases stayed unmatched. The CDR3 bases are TGTGCCAGCAGCAAACAGGGGTGGCAAGGCTACACCTTC. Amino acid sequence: CASSKQGWQGYTF.

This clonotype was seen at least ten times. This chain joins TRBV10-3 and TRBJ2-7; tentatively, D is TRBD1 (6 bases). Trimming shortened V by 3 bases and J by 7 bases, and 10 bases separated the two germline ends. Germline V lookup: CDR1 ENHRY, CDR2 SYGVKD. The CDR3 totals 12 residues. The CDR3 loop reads CAISDDTGEQYF. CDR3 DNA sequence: TGTGCCATCAGTGACGACACAGGGGAGCAGTACTTC.

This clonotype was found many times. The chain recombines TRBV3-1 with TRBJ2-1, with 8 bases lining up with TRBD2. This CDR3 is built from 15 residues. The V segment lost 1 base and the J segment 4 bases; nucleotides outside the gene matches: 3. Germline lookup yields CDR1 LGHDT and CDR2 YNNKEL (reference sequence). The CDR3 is CASSQVRGRYNEQFF. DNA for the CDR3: TGTGCCAGCAGCCAAGTTCGCGGGAGGTACAATGAGCAGTTCTTC.

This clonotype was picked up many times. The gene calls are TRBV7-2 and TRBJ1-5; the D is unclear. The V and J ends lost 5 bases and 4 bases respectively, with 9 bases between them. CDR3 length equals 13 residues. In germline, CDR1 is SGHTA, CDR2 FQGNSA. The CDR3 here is CASSRTWNQPQHF. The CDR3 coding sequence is TGTGCCAGCAGCAGGACCTGGAATCAGCCCCAGCATTTT.

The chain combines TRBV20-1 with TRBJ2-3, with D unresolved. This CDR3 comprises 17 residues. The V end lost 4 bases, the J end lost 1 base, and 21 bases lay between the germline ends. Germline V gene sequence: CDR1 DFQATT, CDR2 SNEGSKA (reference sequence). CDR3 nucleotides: TGCAGTGCTACGTCAGTCCCTGGGGAAGAGGGCACAGATACGCAGTATTTT. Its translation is CSATSVPGEEGTDTQYF.

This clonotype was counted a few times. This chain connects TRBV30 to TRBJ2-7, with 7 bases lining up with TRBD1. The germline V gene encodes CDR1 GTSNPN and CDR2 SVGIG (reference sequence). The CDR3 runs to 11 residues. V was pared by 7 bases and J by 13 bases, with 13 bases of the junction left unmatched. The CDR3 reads CAYNLPGQLYF. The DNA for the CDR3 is TGTGCCTACAACCTCCCGGGACAGCTTTACTTC.

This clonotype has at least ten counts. CDR3 protein: CAISLTGEQETQYF. CDR3 in DNA: TGTGCCATCAGCTTGACAGGGGAACAAGAGACCCAGTACTTC. The chain joins TRBV10-3 to TRBJ2-5; TRBD1 matches at 8 bases. CDR1 and CDR2 from the germline V gene are ENHRY and SYGVKD. Trimming removed 6 bases from V and 2 bases from J; junction bases left unmatched: 5. The CDR3 loop spans 14 amino acids.